Below are 23 T cell receptor beta chains sequenced from a single sample in a study of cytomegalovirus exposure and HLA in healthy donors. The PCR was carried out with 60 Vbeta primers and 13 Jbeta primers. Sequencing was performed with immunoSEQ multiplex PCR; in TCRdb, only in-frame clones are kept and a portion is missing. The data show about 99,000 clones, about 80% seen once. The specimen sequenced was PBMCs. These receptors came from a man aged 55 to 70 in good health and CMV-seropositive.

This clone has more than one count but fewer than ten. V gene TRBV27 combines with J gene TRBJ1-1, with D perhaps matching TRBD1 (5 bases). The V end lost 3 bases, the J end lost 11 bases, and 19 bases lay between the germline ends. From germline, CDR1 is MNHEY and CDR2 SMNVEV (reference sequence). The CDR3 consists of 14 residues. The CDR3 nucleotides read TGTGCCAGCAGTTTTGGGGCAGGCGGCTCGGTGGCTTTCTTT. Protein product: CASSFGAGGSVAFF.

This chain uses TRBV6-5 with TRBJ1-5; the match to TRBD1 covers 9 bases. The CDR3 is 15 amino acids. Germline V gene lookup returns CDR1 MNHEY and CDR2 SVGAGI. V lost 6 bases, J lost 3 bases, and 6 bases stayed unmatched. The CDR3 region is CASRPRTGANQPQHF. The CDR3 DNA reads as TGTGCCAGCAGACCTAGGACAGGGGCCAATCAGCCCCAGCATTTT.

The rearrangement joins TRBV19 to TRBJ1-3; tentatively, D is TRBD1 (6 bases). CDR1 and CDR2 from the germline V gene are LNHDA and SQIVND (reference sequence). The CDR3 length is 15 residues. Trimming took 5 bases from V and 0 from J, leaving 11 bases between them. The CDR3 sequence: CASSPGQSSGNTIYF. CDR3 DNA: TGTGCCAGTAGTCCCGGACAGAGCTCTGGAAACACCATATATTTT.

CDR3 in DNA: TGTGCCAGCAGCTTGCGGGTTCGTTGGAGGACTAGTCGGTCCGGGGAGCTGTTTTTT. It specifies CASSLRVRWRTSRSGELFF. The chain has TRBV5-6 and TRBJ2-2; 7 bases are shared with TRBD2. With V trimmed by 1 base and J by 6 bases, 18 bases remained unmatched. This CDR3 has 19 residues. The V gene's germline CDR1 is SGHDT and CDR2 YYEEEE.

The chain carries TRBV5-1 and TRBJ2-3, with 11 bases lining up with TRBD2. Germline V gene lookup returns CDR1 SGHRS and CDR2 YFSETQ. V dropped 4 bases and J dropped 6; count of bases not matched to a gene: 7. The length of the CDR3 is 15 residues. The CDR3 DNA is TGCGCCAGCAGCCTCTCTAGCGGGGGGCTGGATACGCAGTATTTT. Translated, it gives CASSLSSGGLDTQYF.

The genes are TRBV7-6 and TRBJ1-1; D remains unclear. CDR3 length equals 15 residues. The V gene lost 0 bases and the J gene lost 1 base, with 9 bases spanning the gap. Germline-derived CDR1 and CDR2 are SGHVS and FNYEAQ. The CDR3, as DNA: TGTGCCAGCAGCTTAGCCCCGGAGTCGAACACTGAAGCTTTCTTT. Protein product: CASSLAPESNTEAFF.

The gene calls are TRBV5-1 and TRBJ1-1; D unresolved. Germline values: CDR1 SGHRS, CDR2 YFSETQ. Trimming left V 0 bases short and J 0 bases short, with 9 bases between. The CDR3 totals 15 residues. This CDR3 reads CASSLGGTVNTEAFF. In DNA form, the CDR3 reads TGCGCCAGCAGCTTGGGAGGAACGGTGAACACTGAAGCTTTCTTT. Filled out from reference TRBV5-1 and TRBJ1-1, the complete variable domain reads KAGVTQTPRYLIKTRGQQVTLSCSPISGHRSVSWYQQTPGQGLQFLFEYFSETQRNKGNFPGRFSGRQFSNSRSEMNVSTLELGDSALYLCASSLGGTVNTEAFFGQGTRLTVV.

V gene TRBV5-5 combines with J gene TRBJ2-7, with 10 bases fitting TRBD1. The CDR3 runs 14 residues. The germline CDR1 and CDR2 sequences are SGHKS and YYEKEE (reference sequence). Unmatched junction bases numbered 7, after V lost 6 bases and J lost 4 bases. The CDR3 DNA reads as TGTGCCAGCATCTCCGGGACAGGGGCTTACGAGCAGTACTTC. Translating gives CASISGTGAYEQYF. The whole variable domain, remainder taken from reference TRBV5-5 and TRBJ2-7, is DAGVTQSPTHLIKTRGQQVTLRCSPISGHKSVSWYQQVLGQGPQFIFQYYEKEERGRGNFPDRFSARQFPNYSSELNVNALLLGDSALYLCASISGTGAYEQYFGPGTRLTVT.

J is TRBJ2-6 and V is TRBV25-1; D remains unclear. This CDR3 comprises 13 residues. Germline-derived CDR1 and CDR2 are MGHDK and SYGVNS. With 7 bases removed from V and 0 bases from J, the gap between germline ends came to 4 bases. CDR3 amino acids: CASTGSGANVLTF. DNA of the CDR3: TGTGCCAGCACAGGCTCTGGGGCCAACGTCCTGACTTTC.

A note on this clone: Distinct nucleotide sequences in the sample also encode this CDR3. V usage is TRBV6-1 and J usage is TRBJ1-2; D is perhaps TRBD1 (5 bases). The germline CDR1 and CDR2 sequences are MNHNS and SASEGT. Trimming took 7 bases from V and 1 from J, leaving 16 bases between them. The CDR3 runs to 15 residues. CDR3 sequence reads: CASIPTAGLNYGYTF. The CDR3 nucleotides read TGTGCCAGCATTCCCACAGCGGGACTTAACTATGGCTACACCTTC.

The chain uses TRBV14 and TRBJ1-1, with D possibly matching TRBD1 (5 bases). The CDR3 has 13 residues. Germline assignment: CDR1 SGHDN and CDR2 FVKESK. Between the trimmed V and J ends, which lost 2 bases and 7 bases, there was a span of 11 bases. The CDR3 loop reads CASSQRRGVEAFF. DNA for the CDR3: TGTGCCAGCAGCCAACGGAGGGGCGTTGAAGCTTTCTTT.

The chain has TRBV10-1 and TRBJ1-5, with TRBD1 matching 9 bases. V lost 7 bases to trimming and J lost 6 bases; unmatched junction nucleotides: 13. From germline, CDR1 is WNHNN and CDR2 SYGVQD (reference sequence). CDR3 length: 16 amino acids. Here the CDR3 reads CASTPLNRGHAQPQHF. In DNA form, the CDR3 reads TGCGCCAGCACCCCCCTAAACAGGGGGCACGCTCAGCCCCAGCATTTT.

For this clone: At the DNA level, this CDR3 is encoded by other sequences in the same sample as well. The CDR3 bases are TGTGCCAGCAGTGAGGGAAGCCTAGCGGGGAGACACTACGAGCAGTACTTC. The encoded protein is CASSEGSLAGRHYEQYF. This sequence joins TRBV6-1 and TRBJ2-7, with 9 nucleotides matching TRBD2. The V gene's germline CDR1 is MNHNS and CDR2 SASEGT. V was pared by 3 bases and J by 3 bases, with 12 bases of the junction left unmatched. This CDR3 region has 17 residues.

This clone has only a few counts. This chain connects TRBV19 to TRBJ2-7; 12 bases line up with TRBD1. V lost 8 bases to trimming and J lost 5 bases; unmatched junction nucleotides: 10. From germline, CDR1 is LNHDA and CDR2 SQIVND (reference sequence). The CDR3 spans 15 residues. The DNA of the CDR3 is TGTGCCAGTGAGACCGGGACAGGGGGCTACCACGAGCAGTACTTC. Encoded protein: CASETGTGGYHEQYF.

The rearrangement joins TRBV30 to TRBJ2-7; 8 nucleotides align to TRBD2. V dropped 8 bases and J dropped 3; count of bases not matched to a gene: 3. CDR1 is GTSNPN and CDR2 is SVGIG in the germline V gene (reference sequence). The length of the CDR3 is 11 residues. The CDR3 protein is CARGGIYEQYF. CDR3 coding DNA: TGTGCCCGCGGGGGGATCTACGAGCAGTACTTC.

The chain has TRBV6-1 and TRBJ2-1, with TRBD1 matching over 7 bases. The CDR3 sequence is 13 residues long. The germline gives CDR1 MNHNS, CDR2 SASEGT. J gave up 4 bases and V 9 bases, and 6 bases lay outside the gene matches. The CDR3: CASSGTEYNEQFF. The CDR3 DNA reads TGTGCCAGTTCCGGGACAGAGTACAATGAGCAGTTCTTC.

The CDR3 reads CASRASGFLEKLFF. CDR3 nucleotides: TGTGCCAGTCGGGCTTCAGGGTTTTTGGAAAAACTGTTTTTT. The V and J genes are TRBV19 and TRBJ1-4, with D tentatively TRBD1 (5 bases). The CDR3 sequence is 14 residues long. From germline, CDR1 is LNHDA and CDR2 SQIVND (reference sequence). Between the trimmed V and J ends, which lost 8 bases and 8 bases, there was a span of 18 bases.

V usage is TRBV7-3 and J usage is TRBJ2-2, with D possibly TRBD2 on 6 matching bases. The CDR3 is made up of 14 amino acids. The V end lost 0 bases, the J end lost 4 bases, and 6 bases lay between the germline ends. Germline CDR1 reads SGHTA; CDR2 reads FQGTGA. The CDR3 region is CASSLTGSTGELFF. DNA for the CDR3: TGTGCCAGCAGCTTAACCGGGAGCACCGGGGAGCTGTTTTTT.

The chain combines TRBV5-4 with TRBJ2-1, with 9 nucleotides matching TRBD2. Per the germline V gene, CDR1 is SGHNT and CDR2 is YYREEE (reference sequence). The CDR3 contains 16 residues. After removal of 4 bases from V and 5 bases from J, the junction contained 10 bases not matched to a gene. CDR3: CASSPERAGGNNEQFF. In DNA form, the CDR3 reads TGTGCCAGCAGCCCGGAGCGGGCGGGGGGGAACAATGAGCAGTTCTTC.

This chain connects TRBV27 to TRBJ2-2; 9 bases fit TRBD1. V shed 6 bases and J 11 bases; nucleotides not matched to a gene: 19. Germline lookup yields CDR1 MNHEY and CDR2 SMNVEV (reference sequence). This CDR3 is 17 amino acids long. The CDR3 nucleotides are TGTGCCAGCAGACCCCGGACAGGGGCTATTACTGCCCGAGAGCTGTTTTTT. Protein: CASRPRTGAITARELFF.

V is TRBV7-8 and J is TRBJ2-7; weak D call: TRBD2 (5 bases). The CDR3 loop spans 13 amino acids. The V gene's germline CDR1 is SGHVS and CDR2 FQNEAQ. Trimming shortened V by 6 bases and J by 0 bases, and 9 bases separated the two germline ends. CDR3 DNA sequence: TGTGCCAGCAGAACCACTAGCTCCTACGAGCAGTACTTC. It yields the protein CASRTTSSYEQYF.

The chain links TRBV19 to TRBJ1-5; D may be TRBD1 (5 bases). Trimming shortened V by 6 bases and J by 3 bases, and 27 bases separated the two germline ends. CDR1 LNHDA and CDR2 SQIVND come from the germline V gene (reference sequence). CDR3 length equals 19 residues. This CDR3 reads CASRDTTTVFRNVNQPQHF. CDR3 DNA sequence: TGTGCCAGTAGGGACACCACAACAGTTTTCCGAAATGTCAATCAGCCCCAGCATTTT.

The rearrangement links TRBV4-2 to TRBJ1-2, with D tentatively TRBD1 (6 bases). V was clipped by 4 bases and J by 8 bases, with 14 bases between them. The CDR3 spans 13 residues. Germline CDR1 and CDR2: LGHNA and YNFKEQ. In DNA form, the CDR3 reads TGTGCCAGCAGCCCCGCCGGGGGGGGCGGCTACACCTTC. It encodes CASSPAGGGGYTF.